This T cell receptor beta chain was retrieved from a study of OX40 agonist ivuxolimab in advanced cancers. The overall study: Ivuxolimab is a fully human IgG2 antibody that activates OX40 (CD134). Patients receiving dose escalation had hepatocellular carcinoma, melanoma, renal cell or head and neck cancer. It was permissible to have had prior anti-PD-1, anti-PD-L1 or anti-CTLA-4 therapy, and around 43% had some.

Repertoires were generated with immunoSEQ multiplex PCR, while TCRdb's copy carries only in-frame clones and drops some. Here the sample spans around 75,000 clones, 89% being singletons. Study observations and caveats: Clonal expansion in partial responders at 0.1-3.0 mg/kg ranked among the lowest.

V shed 2 bases, J shed 0 bases, and the junction held 2 bases outside the gene matches. This CDR3 has 15 amino acids. The V gene's germline CDR1 is SGHDT and CDR2 YYEEEE. With respect to this clone: Antigen: not known.

This specimen was CD4+ or CD8+ T cells sorted from blood, taken in a trial of the OX40 agonist ivuxolimab. The TCR originated in an adult with an advanced solid tumor such as melanoma, head and neck, liver or kidney cancer. The gene calls are TRBV5-6 and TRBJ1-5, with 7 positions matching TRBD1. The CDR3: CASSLTGDSNQPQHF. The CDR3 bases are TGTGCCAGCAGCTTAACAGGGGATAGCAATCAGCCCCAGCATTTT.